The next 10 T cell receptor beta chains were all read from a single sample in a study of shared clonotypes between healthy human individuals (dated by TCRdb to 2020 to 2022). Preparation of the library involved the immunoSEQ multiplex PCR assay. TCRdb took over this immuneACCESS table, retaining in-frame rearrangements with V and J assigned. Such tables are incomplete; in checked studies, under half of the missing clones stem from an unresolved V gene, and the remainder is unexplained. The sample records around 1,900,000 clones, just under 95% of which are singletons. The ten largest clones add up to around 1.7% of the sample. For the CD8 naive samples, CD45RO-negative cells were positively selected for CCR7, yielding a CD45RA+CCR7+ population from which TemRA cells were excluded. Sequencing was performed on naive CD8+ T cells from PBMCs. In light of the paper, this sample's cell subset or site label describes: CD45RA+CCR7+. These receptor sequences come from a man aged 18 to 35 in good health. Some clones in this sample may be carry-over from other donors' samples.

The chain couples TRBV7-9 to TRBJ1-2; 7 bases map to TRBD1. CDR3 length: 16 amino acids. Unmatched junction bases numbered 14, after V lost 4 bases and J lost 6 bases. Germline values: CDR1 SEHNR, CDR2 FQNEAQ (reference sequence). The CDR3 loop is CASSWDGTAREDGYTF. Here the CDR3 DNA reads TGTGCCAGCAGCTGGGATGGGACAGCCCGCGAGGATGGCTACACCTTC.

The CDR3 region has the DNA TGTGCCAGCATGGGAGGGGGACTAAGAGAGCAGTTCTTC. It translates to CASMGGGLREQFF. The rearrangement links TRBV6-5 to TRBJ2-1; a weak D match, TRBD2 (7 bases). The CDR3 has 13 amino acids. The V end was cut by 7 bases, the J end by 10 bases, with 17 bases between. From germline, CDR1 is MNHEY and CDR2 SVGAGI.

J is TRBJ1-6 and V is TRBV6-5; D is undetermined. The germline V and J ends were trimmed by 0 bases and 9 bases, with 12 bases remaining between them. From germline, CDR1 is MNHEY and CDR2 SVGAGI. The CDR3 sequence is 15 residues long. The DNA for the CDR3 is TGTGCCAGCAGTTACTCGCTCTATGGCGGTTCACCCCTCCACTTT. Residues: CASSYSLYGGSPLHF.

J is TRBJ2-7 and V is TRBV13; TRBD1 matches at 7 bases. Germline V lookup: CDR1 PRHDT, CDR2 FYEKMQ (reference sequence). J was trimmed by 3 bases and V by 6 bases; bases with no gene match: 14. The length of the CDR3 is 16 residues. CDR3 coding DNA: TGTGCCAGCAGAAGGAGGTGGTCAGGGGGTGACTACGAGCAGTACTTC. Translating it yields CASRRRWSGGDYEQYF.

As regards this clone: Other nucleotide sequences in the sample specify the same CDR3. The rearrangement links TRBV29-1 to TRBJ2-7; TRBD2 matches at 7 bases. The length of the CDR3 is 13 residues. V was pared by 6 bases and J by 0 bases, with 5 bases of the junction left unmatched. Germline assignment: CDR1 SQVTM and CDR2 ANQGSEA. For the CDR3, the DNA is TGCAGCGTCAAGGGCGGGAGCTCCTACGAGCAGTACTTC. Protein sequence: CSVKGGSSYEQYF.

This clone was detected only once. The chain joins TRBV4-3 to TRBJ2-2; D remains ambiguous. Trimming cost V 1 base and J 7 bases, with 13 bases left between them. Looked up from germline, CDR1 is LGHNA and CDR2 is YSLEER. The CDR3 runs 15 residues. The chain's CDR3 is CASSQALLGRGELFF. CDR3 nucleotides: TGCGCCAGCAGCCAAGCGCTACTGGGCCGCGGGGAGCTGTTTTTT.

The CDR3 DNA reads TGTGCCAGCAGCGCGGGGACAGGATACTCCTACGAGCAGTACTTC. Translating it yields CASSAGTGYSYEQYF. The chain employs TRBV7-2 and TRBJ2-7, with 8 bases fitting TRBD1. The CDR3 extends over 15 amino acids. V gave up 5 bases and J gave up 0 bases; unmatched junction bases: 6. Germline V gives CDR1 SGHTA, CDR2 FQGNSA.

The rearrangement joins TRBV21-1 to TRBJ2-3; TRBD1 is the table's D call and was not checked against the DNA. TRBV21-1 is reported as a pseudogene. The CDR3 consists of 18 residues. CDR3 protein: CASSKKFPQGSGTDTQYF. The CDR3 bases are TGTGCCAGCAGCAAAAAGTTCCCCCAGGGGAGCGGTACAGATACGCAGTATTTT.

The rearrangement links TRBV7-2 to TRBJ2-3; 16 bases agree with TRBD2. The germline gives CDR1 SGHTA, CDR2 FQGNSA. This CDR3 spans 15 amino acids. V shed 4 bases, J shed 14 bases, and the junction held 9 bases outside the gene matches. CDR3 loop: CASSSDGTSGRETYF. The CDR3 DNA reads as TGTGCCAGCAGCTCCGATGGGACTAGCGGGAGGGAAACGTATTTT.

V usage is TRBV27 and J usage is TRBJ1-1; unclear D gene. Looked up from germline, CDR1 is MNHEY and CDR2 is SMNVEV (reference sequence). V lost 2 bases and J 0 bases, leaving 10 bases between the germline ends. The CDR3 has 15 residues. Here the CDR3 DNA reads TGTGCCAGCAGTTTAGGGCAGAACATGAACACTGAAGCTTTCTTT. This encodes CASSLGQNMNTEAFF.